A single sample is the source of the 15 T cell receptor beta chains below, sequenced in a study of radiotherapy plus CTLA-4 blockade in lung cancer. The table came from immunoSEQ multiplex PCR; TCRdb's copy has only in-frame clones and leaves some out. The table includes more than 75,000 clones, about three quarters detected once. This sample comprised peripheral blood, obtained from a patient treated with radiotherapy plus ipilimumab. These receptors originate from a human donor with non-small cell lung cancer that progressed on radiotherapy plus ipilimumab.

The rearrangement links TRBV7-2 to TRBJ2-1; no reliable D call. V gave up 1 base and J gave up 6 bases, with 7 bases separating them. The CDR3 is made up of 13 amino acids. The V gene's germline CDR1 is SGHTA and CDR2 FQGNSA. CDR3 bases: TGTGCCAGCAGCTTAGAGGTGGGCAATGAGCAGTTCTTC. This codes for CASSLEVGNEQFF.

The CDR3: CASSFPSGTGDYDSNQPQHF. The CDR3 DNA sequence: TGTGCCAGCAGTTTCCCCTCCGGGACAGGTGATTACGATAGCAATCAGCCCCAGCATTTT. V gene TRBV28 combines with J gene TRBJ1-5, with 8 bases lining up with TRBD1. CDR1 MDHEN and CDR2 SYDVKM come from the germline V gene. CDR3 length: 20 residues. V lost 3 bases, J lost 0 bases, and 16 bases stayed unmatched.

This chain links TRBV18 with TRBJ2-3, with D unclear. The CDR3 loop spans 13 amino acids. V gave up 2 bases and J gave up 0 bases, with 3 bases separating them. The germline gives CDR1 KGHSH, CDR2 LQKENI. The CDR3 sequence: CASSPGSTDTQYF. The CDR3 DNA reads TGTGCCAGCTCACCAGGGAGCACAGATACGCAGTATTTT.

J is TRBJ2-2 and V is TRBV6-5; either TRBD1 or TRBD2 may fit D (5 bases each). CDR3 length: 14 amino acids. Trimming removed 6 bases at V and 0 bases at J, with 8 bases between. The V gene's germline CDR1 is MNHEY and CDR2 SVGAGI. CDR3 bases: TGTGCCAGCAGGGTGGGGGCGAACACCGGGGAGCTGTTTTTT. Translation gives CASRVGANTGELFF.

CDR3 loop: CASTLMSSYTEAFF. The CDR3 bases are TGTGCCAGCACCCTCATGAGCAGCTACACTGAAGCTTTCTTT. The J gene is TRBJ1-1, the V gene TRBV6-5; no clear D gene. Trimming stripped 7 bases from V and 3 bases from J, with 15 bases between. CDR1 MNHEY and CDR2 SVGAGI come from the germline V gene. The CDR3 is 14 amino acids.

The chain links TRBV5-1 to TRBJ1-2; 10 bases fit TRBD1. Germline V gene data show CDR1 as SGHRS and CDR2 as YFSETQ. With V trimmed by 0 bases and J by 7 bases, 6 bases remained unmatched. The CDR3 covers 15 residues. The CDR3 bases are TGCGCCAGCAGCTTGGCGGCGACAGGGGGCTCTGGCTACACCTTC. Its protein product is CASSLAATGGSGYTF.

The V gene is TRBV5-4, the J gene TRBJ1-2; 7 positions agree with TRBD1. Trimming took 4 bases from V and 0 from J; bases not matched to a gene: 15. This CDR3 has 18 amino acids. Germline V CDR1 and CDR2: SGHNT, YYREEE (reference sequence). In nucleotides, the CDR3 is TGTGCCAGCAGCAAGGGGACAGACCAACTTTTCCCTAACTATGGCTACACCTTC. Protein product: CASSKGTDQLFPNYGYTF.

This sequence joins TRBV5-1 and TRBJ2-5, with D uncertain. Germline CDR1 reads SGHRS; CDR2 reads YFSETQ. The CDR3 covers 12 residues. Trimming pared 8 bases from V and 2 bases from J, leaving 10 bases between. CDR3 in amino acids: CASGNSQETQYF. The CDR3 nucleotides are TGCGCCAGTGGCAACTCTCAAGAGACCCAGTACTTC.

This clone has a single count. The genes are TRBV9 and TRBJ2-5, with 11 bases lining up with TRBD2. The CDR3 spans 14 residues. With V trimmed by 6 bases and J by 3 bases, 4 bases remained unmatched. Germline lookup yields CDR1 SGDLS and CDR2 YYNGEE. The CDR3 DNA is TGTGCCAGCACCCCGGGACTAGCGGAAGAGACCCAGTACTTC. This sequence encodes CASTPGLAEETQYF.

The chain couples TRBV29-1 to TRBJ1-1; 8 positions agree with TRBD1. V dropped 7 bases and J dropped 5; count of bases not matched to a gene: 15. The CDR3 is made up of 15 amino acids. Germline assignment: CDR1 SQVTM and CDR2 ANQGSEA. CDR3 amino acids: CSAERGGQGRTEAFF. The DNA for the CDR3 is TGCAGCGCCGAAAGGGGCGGACAGGGACGGACTGAAGCTTTCTTT.

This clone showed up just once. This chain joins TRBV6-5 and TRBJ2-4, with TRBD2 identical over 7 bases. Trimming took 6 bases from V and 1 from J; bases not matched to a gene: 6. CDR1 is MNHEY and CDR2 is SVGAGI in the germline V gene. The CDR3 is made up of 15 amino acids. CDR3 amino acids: CASRRTGGAKNIQYF. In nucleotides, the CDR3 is TGTGCCAGCAGGCGCACCGGGGGGGCCAAAAACATTCAGTACTTC.

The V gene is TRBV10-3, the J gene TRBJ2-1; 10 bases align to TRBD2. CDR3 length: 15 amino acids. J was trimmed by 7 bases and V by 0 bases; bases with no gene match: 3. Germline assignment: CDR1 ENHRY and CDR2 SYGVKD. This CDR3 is CAISESASGRNEQFF. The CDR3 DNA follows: TGTGCCATCAGTGAGTCGGCTAGCGGGAGAAATGAGCAGTTCTTC.

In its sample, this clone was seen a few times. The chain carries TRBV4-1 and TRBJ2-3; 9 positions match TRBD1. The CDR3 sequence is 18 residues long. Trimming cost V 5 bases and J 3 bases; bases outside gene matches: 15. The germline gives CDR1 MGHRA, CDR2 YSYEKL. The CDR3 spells CASSLNPGQGPITDTQYF. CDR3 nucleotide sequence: TGCGCCAGCAGCTTAAATCCGGGACAGGGACCGATTACAGATACGCAGTATTTT.

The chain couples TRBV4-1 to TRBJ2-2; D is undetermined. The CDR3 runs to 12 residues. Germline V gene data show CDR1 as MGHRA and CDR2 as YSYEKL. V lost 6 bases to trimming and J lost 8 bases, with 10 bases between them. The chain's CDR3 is CASRLGTGELFF. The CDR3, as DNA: TGCGCCAGCAGGCTCGGTACAGGGGAGCTGTTTTTT.

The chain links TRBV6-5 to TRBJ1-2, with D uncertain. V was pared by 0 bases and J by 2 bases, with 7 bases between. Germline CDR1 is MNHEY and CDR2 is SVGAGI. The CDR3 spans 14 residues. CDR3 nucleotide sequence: TGTGCCAGCAGTTACTCAGCAGGCAACTATGGCTACACCTTC. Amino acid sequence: CASSYSAGNYGYTF.